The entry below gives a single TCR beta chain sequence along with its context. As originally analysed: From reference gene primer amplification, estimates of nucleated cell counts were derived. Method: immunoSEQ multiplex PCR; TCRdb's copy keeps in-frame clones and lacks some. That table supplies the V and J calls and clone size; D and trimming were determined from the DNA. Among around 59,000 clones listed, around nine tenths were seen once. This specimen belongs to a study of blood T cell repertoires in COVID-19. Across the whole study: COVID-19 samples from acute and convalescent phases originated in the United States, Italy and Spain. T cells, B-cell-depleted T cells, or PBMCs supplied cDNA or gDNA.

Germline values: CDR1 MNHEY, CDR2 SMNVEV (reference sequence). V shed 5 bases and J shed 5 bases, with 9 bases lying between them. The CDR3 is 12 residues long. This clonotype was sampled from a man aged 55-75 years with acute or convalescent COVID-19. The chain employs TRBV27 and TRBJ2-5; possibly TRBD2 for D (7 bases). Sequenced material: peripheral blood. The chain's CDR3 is CASSEGGETQYF. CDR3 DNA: TGTGCCAGCAGTGAGGGGGGGGAGACCCAGTACTTC.